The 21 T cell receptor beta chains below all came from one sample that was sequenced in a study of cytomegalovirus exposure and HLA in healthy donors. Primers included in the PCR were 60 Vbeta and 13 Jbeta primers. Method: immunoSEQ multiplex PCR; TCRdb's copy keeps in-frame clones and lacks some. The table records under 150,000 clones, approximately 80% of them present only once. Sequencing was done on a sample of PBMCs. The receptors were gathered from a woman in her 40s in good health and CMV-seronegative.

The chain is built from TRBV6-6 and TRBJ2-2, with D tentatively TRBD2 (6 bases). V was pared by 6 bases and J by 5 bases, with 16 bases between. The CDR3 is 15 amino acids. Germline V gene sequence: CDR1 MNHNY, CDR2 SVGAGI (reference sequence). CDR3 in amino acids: CASSPGLSRTGELFF. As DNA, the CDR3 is TGTGCCAGCAGCCCCGGACTATCTAGGACCGGGGAGCTGTTTTTT.

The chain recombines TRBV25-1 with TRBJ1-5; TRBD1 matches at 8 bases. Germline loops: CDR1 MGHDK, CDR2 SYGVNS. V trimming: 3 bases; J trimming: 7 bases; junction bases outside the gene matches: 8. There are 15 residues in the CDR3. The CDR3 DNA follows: TGTGCCAGCAGTGACGCCCAGGGGGCCCAACAGCCCCAGCATTTT. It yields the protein CASSDAQGAQQPQHF.

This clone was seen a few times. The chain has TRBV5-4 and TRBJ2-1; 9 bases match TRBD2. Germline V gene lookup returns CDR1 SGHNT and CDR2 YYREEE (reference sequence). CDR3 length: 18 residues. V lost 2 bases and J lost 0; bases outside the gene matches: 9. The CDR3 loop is CASSFALSGGRSYNEQFF. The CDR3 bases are TGTGCCAGCAGCTTTGCCTTAAGCGGGGGGCGCTCCTACAATGAGCAGTTCTTC.

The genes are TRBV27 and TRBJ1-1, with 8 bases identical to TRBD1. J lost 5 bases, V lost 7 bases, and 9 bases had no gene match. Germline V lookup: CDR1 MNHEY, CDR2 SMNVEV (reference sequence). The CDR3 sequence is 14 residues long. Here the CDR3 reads CASTLRQGRTEAFF. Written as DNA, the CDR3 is TGTGCCAGCACCCTTCGACAGGGGAGGACTGAAGCTTTCTTT.

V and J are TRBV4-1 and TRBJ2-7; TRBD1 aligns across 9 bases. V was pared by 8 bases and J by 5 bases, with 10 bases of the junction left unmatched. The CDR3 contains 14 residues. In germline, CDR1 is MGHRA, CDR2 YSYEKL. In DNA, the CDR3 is TGCGCCAGCTCTACGAGGACAGGGGTTCACGAGCAGTACTTC. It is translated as CASSTRTGVHEQYF.

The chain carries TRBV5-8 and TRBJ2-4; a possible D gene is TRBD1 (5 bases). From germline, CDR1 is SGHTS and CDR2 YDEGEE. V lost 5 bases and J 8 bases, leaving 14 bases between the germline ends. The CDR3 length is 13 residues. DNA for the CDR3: TGTGCCAGCAGGCAAAGGGGCCCGGACATTCAGTACTTC. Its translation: CASRQRGPDIQYF.

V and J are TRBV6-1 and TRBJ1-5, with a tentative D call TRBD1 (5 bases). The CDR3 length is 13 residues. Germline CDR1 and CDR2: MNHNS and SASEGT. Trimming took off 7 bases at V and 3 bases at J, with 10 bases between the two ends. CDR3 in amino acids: CASIGVYNQPQHF. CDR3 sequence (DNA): TGTGCCAGCATAGGGGTATACAATCAGCCCCAGCATTTT.

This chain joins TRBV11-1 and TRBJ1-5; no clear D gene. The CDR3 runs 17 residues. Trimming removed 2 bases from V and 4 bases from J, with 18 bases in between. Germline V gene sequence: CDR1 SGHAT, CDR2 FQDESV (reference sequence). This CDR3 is CASSLLEGRLENQPQHF. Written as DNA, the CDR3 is TGTGCCAGCAGCTTACTTGAGGGCCGGCTGGAAAATCAGCCCCAGCATTTT.

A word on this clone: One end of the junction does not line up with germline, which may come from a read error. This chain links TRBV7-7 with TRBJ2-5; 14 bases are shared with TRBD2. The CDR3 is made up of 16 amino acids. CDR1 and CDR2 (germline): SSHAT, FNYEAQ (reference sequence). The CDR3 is CASSVTSGGAVGTQYF. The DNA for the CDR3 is TGTGCTAGCAGCGTGACTAGCGGGGGGGCAGTAGGGACCCAGTACTTC.

The CDR3 here is CATIAGGADTQYF. CDR3 DNA sequence: TGTGCCACCATAGCGGGGGGAGCAGATACGCAGTATTTT. This chain uses TRBV15 with TRBJ2-3; 10 bases align to TRBD2. The germline gives CDR1 LNHNV, CDR2 YYDKDF (reference sequence). The CDR3 totals 13 residues. Unmatched junction bases numbered 2, after V lost 7 bases and J lost 4 bases.

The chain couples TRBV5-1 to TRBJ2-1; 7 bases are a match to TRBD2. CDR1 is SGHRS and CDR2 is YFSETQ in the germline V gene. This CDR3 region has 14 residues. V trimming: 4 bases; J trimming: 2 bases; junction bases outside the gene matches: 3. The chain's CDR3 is CASSILAAYNEQFF. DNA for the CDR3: TGCGCCAGCAGCATCCTAGCGGCCTACAATGAGCAGTTCTTC.

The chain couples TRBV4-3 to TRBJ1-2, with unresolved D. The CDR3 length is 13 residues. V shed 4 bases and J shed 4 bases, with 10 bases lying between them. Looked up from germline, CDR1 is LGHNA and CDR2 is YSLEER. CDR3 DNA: TGCGCCAGCAGCCCACGGGTTGGCTATGGCTACACCTTC. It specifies CASSPRVGYGYTF.

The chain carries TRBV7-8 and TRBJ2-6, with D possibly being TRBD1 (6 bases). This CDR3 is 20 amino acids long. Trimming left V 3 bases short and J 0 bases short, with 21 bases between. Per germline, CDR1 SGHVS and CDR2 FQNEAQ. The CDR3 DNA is TGTGCCAGCAGCTTGTTTACCCACAGGGATACGAACTCTGGGGCCAACGTCCTGACTTTC. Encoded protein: CASSLFTHRDTNSGANVLTF.

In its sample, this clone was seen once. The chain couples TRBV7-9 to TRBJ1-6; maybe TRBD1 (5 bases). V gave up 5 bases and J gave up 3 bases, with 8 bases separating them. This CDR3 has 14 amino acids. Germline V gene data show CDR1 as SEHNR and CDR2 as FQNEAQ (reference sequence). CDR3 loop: CASSVDSYNSPLHF. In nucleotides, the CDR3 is TGTGCCAGCAGCGTAGACAGCTATAATTCACCCCTCCACTTT. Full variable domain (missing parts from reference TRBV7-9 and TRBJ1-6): DTGVSQNPRHKITKRGQNVTFRCDPISEHNRLYWYRQTLGQGPEFLTYFQNEAQLEKSRLLSDRFSAERPKGSFSTLEIQRTEQGDSAMYLCASSVDSYNSPLHFGNGTRLTVT.

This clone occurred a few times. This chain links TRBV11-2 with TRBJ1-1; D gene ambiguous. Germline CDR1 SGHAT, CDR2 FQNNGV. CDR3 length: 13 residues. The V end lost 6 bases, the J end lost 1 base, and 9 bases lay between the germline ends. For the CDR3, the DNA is TGTGCCAGCAGTACGACAACGAACACTGAAGCTTTCTTT. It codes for CASSTTTNTEAFF.

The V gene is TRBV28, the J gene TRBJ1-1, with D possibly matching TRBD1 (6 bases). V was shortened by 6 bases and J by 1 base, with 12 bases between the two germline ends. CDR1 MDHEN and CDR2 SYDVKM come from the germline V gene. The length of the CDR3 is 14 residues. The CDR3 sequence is CASSPIGGNTEAFF. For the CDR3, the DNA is TGTGCCAGCAGCCCTATAGGGGGGAACACTGAAGCTTTCTTT. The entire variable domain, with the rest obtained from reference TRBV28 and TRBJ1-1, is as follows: DVKVTQSSRYLVKRTGEKVFLECVQDMDHENMFWYRQDPGLGLRLIYFSYDVKMKEKGDIPEGYSVSREKKERFSLILESASTNQTSMYLCASSPIGGNTEAFFGQGTRLTVV.

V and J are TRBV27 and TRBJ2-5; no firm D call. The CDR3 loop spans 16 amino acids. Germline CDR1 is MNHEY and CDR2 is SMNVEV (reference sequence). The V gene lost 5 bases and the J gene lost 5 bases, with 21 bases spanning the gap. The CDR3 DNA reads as TGTGCCAGCAGTCACACTCCCGACCCCGGGTTGGAGACCCAGTACTTC. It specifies CASSHTPDPGLETQYF.

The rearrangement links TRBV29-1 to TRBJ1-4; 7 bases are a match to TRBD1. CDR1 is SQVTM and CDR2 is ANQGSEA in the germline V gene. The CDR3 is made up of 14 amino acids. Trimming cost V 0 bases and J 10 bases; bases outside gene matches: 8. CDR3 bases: TGCAGCGTTGAAGATCAGACAGGGACTGGAAAACTGTTTTTT. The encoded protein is CSVEDQTGTGKLFF.

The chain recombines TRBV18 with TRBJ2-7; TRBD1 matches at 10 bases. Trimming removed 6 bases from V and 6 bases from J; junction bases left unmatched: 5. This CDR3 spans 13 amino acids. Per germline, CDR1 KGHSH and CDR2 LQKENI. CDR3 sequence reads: CASSPGTGVEQYF. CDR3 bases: TGTGCCAGCTCCCCCGGGACAGGGGTCGAGCAGTACTTC.

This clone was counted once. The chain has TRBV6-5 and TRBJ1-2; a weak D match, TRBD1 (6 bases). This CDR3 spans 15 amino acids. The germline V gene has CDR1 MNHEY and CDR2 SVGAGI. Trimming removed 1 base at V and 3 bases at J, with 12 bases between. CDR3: CASSYFTGWDYGYTF. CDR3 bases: TGTGCCAGCAGTTACTTTACAGGGTGGGACTATGGCTACACCTTC.

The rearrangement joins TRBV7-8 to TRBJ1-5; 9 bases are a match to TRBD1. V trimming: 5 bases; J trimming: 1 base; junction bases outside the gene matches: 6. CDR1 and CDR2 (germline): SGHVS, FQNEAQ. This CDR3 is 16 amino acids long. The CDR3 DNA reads TGTGCCAGCAGCCAAGGGACAGGGCTGAGCAATCAGCCCCAGCATTTT. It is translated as CASSQGTGLSNQPQHF.